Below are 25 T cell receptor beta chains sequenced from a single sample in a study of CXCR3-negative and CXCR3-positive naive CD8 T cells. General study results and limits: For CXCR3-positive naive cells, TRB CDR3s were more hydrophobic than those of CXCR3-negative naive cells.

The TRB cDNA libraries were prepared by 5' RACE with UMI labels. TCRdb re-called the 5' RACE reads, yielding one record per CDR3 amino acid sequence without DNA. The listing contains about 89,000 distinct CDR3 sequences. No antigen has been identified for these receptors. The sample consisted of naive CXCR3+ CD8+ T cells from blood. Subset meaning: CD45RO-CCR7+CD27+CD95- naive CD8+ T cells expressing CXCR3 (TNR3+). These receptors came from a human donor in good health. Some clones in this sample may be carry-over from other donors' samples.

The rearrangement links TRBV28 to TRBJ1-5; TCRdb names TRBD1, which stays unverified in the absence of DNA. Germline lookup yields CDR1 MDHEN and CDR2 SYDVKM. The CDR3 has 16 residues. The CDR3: CASTLSLGAGNQPQHF.

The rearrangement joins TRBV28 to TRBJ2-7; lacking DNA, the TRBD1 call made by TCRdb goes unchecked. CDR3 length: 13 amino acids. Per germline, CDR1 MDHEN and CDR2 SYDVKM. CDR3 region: CAPWGTGKYEQYF.

The CDR3 reads CASSLTGGGIQPQHF. This chain uses TRBV27 with TRBJ1-5; as DNA is missing, the TRBD1 call by TCRdb cannot be tested. CDR3 size: 15 residues. Germline V lookup: CDR1 MNHEY, CDR2 SMNVEV (reference sequence).

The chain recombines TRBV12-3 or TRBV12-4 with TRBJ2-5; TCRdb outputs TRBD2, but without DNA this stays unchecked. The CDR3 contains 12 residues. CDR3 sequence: CASSLASGPGYF.

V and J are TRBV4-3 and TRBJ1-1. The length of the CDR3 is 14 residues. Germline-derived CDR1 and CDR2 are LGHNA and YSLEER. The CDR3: CASSQDRMNTEAFF.

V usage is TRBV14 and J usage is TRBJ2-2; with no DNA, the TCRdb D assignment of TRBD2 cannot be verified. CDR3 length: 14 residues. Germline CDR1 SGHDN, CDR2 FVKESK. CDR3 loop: CASSPRTNTGELFF.

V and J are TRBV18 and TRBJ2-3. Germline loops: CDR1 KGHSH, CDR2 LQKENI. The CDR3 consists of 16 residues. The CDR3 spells CASSPPGAASTDTQYF.

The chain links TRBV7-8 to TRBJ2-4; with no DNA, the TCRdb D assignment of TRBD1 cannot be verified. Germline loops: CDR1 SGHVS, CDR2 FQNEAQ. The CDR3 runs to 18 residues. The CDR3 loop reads CASSLTGDRGTGGFIQYF.

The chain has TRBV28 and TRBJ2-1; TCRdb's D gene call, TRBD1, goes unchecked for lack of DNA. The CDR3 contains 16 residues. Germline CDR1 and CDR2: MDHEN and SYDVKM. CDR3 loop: CASSPGQGDPYNEQFF.

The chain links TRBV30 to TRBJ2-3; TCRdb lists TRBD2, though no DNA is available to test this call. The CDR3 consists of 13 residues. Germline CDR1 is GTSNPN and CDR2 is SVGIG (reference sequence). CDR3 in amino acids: CAWRSGPTDTQYF.

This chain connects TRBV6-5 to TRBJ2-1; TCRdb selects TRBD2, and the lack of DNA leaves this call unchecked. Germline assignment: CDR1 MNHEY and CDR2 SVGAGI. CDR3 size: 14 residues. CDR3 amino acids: CASSYSLGGDEQFF.

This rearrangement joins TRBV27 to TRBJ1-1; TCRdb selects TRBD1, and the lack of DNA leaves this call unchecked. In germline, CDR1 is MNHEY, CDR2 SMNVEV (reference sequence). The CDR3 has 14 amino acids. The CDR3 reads CASSFGQGNTEAFF.

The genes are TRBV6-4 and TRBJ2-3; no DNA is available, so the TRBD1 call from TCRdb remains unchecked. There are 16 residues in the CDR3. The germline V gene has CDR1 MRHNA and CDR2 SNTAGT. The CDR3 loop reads CASSDSRGDLTDTQYF.

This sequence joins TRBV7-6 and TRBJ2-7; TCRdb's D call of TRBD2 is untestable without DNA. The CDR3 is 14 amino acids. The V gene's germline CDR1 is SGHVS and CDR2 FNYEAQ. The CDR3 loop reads CASSSLAGAAEQYF.

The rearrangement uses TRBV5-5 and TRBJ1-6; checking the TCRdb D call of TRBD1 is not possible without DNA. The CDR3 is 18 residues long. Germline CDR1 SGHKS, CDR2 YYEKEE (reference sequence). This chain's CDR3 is CASSLGQLYSSYNSPLHF.

CDR3: CASSYGPYGYTF. The J gene is TRBJ1-2, the V gene TRBV6-6. In germline, CDR1 is MNHNY, CDR2 SVGAGI (reference sequence). The CDR3 spans 12 residues.

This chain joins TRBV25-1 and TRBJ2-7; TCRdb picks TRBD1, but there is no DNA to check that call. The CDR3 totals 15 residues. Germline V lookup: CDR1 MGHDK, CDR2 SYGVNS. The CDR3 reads CASSEYRDGSYEQYF.

CDR3 protein: CASSVGVGYSSYNEQFF. The chain employs TRBV9 and TRBJ2-1. The germline V gene has CDR1 SGDLS and CDR2 YYNGEE. The CDR3 covers 17 residues.

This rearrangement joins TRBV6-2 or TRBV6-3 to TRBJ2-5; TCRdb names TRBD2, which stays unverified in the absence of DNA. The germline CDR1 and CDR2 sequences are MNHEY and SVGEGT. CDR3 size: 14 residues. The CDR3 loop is CASSPVSGQETQYF.

CDR3: CASRLAGGPYNEQFF. This chain joins TRBV21-1 and TRBJ2-1; TCRdb reports TRBD2, a call that lacks DNA to check it against. TRBV21-1 is termed a pseudogene. The CDR3 consists of 15 residues.

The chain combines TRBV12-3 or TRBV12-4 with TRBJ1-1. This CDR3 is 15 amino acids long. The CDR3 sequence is CASSLTPYMNTEAFF.

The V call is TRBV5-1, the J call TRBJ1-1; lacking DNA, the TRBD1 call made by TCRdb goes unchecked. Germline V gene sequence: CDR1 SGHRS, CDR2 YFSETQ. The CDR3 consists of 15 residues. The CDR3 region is CASSLALGGEPDAFF.

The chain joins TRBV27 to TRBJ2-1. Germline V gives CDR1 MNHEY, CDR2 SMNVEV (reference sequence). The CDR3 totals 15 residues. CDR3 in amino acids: CASSRSGNPNNEQFF.

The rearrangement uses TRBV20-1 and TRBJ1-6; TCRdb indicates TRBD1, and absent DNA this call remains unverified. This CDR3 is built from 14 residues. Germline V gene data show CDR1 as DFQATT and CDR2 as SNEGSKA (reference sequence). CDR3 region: CSAAEGVDNSPLHF.

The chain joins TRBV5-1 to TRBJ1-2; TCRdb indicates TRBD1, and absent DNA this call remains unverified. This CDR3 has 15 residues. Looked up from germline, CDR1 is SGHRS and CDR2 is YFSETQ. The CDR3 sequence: CASSPGPGTAEGYTF.